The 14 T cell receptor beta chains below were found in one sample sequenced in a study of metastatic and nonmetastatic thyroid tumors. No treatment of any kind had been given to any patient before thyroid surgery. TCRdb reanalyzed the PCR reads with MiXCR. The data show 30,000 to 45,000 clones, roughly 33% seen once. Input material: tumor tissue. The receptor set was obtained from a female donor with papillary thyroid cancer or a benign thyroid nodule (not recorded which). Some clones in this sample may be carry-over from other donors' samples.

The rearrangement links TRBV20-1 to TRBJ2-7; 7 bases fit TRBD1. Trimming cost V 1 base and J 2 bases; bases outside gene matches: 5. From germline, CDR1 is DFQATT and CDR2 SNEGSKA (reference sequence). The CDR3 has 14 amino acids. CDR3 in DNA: TGCAGTGCTAGAGGTTCCGGGACAGCCTACGAGCAGTACTTC. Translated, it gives CSARGSGTAYEQYF.

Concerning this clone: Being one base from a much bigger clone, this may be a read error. Here the CDR3 DNA reads TGTGCCAGCAGTTTCACGATCGGACTAGCCCGGGTCGATCAGTACTTC. Protein product: CASSFTIGLARVDQYF. The rearrangement links TRBV6-2 or TRBV6-3 to TRBJ2-7; 8 bases match TRBD2. The CDR3 is 16 residues long. With V trimmed by 4 bases and J by 10 bases, 18 bases remained unmatched. Germline V gives CDR1 MNHEY, CDR2 SVGEGT.

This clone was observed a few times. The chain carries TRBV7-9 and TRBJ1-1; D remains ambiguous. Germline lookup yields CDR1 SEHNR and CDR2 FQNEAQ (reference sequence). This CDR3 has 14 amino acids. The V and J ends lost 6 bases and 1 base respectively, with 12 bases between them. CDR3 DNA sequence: TGTGCCAGCAGGTCCGATGGAGCGAACACTGAAGCTTTCTTT. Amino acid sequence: CASRSDGANTEAFF.

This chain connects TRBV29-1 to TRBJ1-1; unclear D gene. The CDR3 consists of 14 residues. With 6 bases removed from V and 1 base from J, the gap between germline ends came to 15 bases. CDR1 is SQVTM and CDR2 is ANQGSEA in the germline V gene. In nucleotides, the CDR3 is TGCAGCGTCCAGCTAACAGAGACGAACACTGAAGCTTTCTTT. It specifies CSVQLTETNTEAFF.

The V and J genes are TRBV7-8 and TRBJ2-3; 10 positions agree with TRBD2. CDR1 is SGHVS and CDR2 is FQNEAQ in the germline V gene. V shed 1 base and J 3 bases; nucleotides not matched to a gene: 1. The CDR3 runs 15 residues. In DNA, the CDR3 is TGTGCCAGCAGCTTAGTTAGCGGGAGGACAGATACGCAGTATTTT. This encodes CASSLVSGRTDTQYF.

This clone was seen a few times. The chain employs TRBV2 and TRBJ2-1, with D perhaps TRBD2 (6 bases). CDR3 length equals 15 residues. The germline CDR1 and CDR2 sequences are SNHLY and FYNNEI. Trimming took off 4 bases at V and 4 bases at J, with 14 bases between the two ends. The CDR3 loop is CASSGTGVMYNEQFF. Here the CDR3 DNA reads TGTGCCAGCAGTGGCACGGGAGTCATGTACAATGAGCAGTTCTTC.

Written as DNA, the CDR3 is TGTGCCAGCAGTTTAGGTTTGCGGGCCTACGAGCAGTACTTC. It yields the protein CASSLGLRAYEQYF. This chain uses TRBV28 with TRBJ2-7, with TRBD2 as a possible D gene (5 bases). Germline V gene sequence: CDR1 MDHEN, CDR2 SYDVKM. This CDR3 is built from 14 residues. Trimming pared 2 bases from V and 2 bases from J, leaving 10 bases between.

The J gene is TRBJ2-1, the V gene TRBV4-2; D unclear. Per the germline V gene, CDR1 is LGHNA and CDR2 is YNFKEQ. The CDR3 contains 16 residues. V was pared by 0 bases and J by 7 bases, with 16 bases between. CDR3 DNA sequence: TGTGCCAGCAGCCAAGACGCCGGGCCTGCGGTGAATGAGCAGTTCTTC. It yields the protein CASSQDAGPAVNEQFF.

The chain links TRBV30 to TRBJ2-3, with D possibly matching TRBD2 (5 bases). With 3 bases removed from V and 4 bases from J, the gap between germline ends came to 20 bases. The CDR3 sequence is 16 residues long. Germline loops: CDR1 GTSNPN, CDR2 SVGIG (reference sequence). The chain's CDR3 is CAWRGHKGSGADTQYF. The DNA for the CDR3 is TGTGCCTGGAGGGGCCACAAAGGGAGTGGAGCAGATACGCAGTATTTT.

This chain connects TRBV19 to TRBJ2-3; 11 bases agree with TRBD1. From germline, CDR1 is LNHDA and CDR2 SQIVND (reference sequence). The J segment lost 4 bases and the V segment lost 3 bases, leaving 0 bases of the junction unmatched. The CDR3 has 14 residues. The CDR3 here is CASSMGQGADTQYF. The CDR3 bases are TGTGCCAGTAGTATGGGACAGGGGGCAGATACGCAGTATTTT.

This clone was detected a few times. CDR3 DNA sequence: TGTGCCAGCATGCCGCTGGGAGAGAGAGACACTGAAGCTTTCTTT. Protein: CASMPLGERDTEAFF. The chain combines TRBV6-1 with TRBJ1-1; D gene ambiguous. The CDR3 runs 15 residues. Between the trimmed V and J ends, which lost 7 bases and 3 bases, there was a span of 18 bases. The germline gives CDR1 MNHNS, CDR2 SASEGT.

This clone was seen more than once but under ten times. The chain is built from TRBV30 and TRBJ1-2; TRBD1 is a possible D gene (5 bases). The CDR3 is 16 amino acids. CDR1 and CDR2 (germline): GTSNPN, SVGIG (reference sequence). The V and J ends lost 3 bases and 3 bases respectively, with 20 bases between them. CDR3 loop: CAWSRERGRWDYGYTF. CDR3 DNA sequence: TGTGCCTGGAGCCGCGAACGGGGCAGATGGGACTATGGCTACACCTTC.

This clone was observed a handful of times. CDR3 nucleotide sequence: TGTGCCAGCAGTGAATGGGAGAACTCTGGAAACACCATATATTTT. Translating gives CASSEWENSGNTIYF. The chain recombines TRBV25-1 with TRBJ1-3; D is unresolved. Germline V lookup: CDR1 MGHDK, CDR2 SYGVNS. V shed 1 base and J shed 0 bases, with 7 bases lying between them. The CDR3 is made up of 15 amino acids.

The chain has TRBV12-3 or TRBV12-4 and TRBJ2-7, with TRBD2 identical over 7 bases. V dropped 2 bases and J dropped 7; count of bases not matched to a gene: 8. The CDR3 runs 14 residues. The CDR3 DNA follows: TGTGCCAGCAGTTTACGGGGGGACGGTGCGGAGCAGTACTTC. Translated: CASSLRGDGAEQYF.